These 20 T cell receptor beta chains were sequenced from one sample in a study of blood T cells in healthy people across ages. A second about 6 to 12 cycle PCR used barcoded and J-beta primers. MiXCR, run by TCRdb on the 5' RACE reads, gives a single entry per CDR3 protein. This repertoire shows approximately 800,000 distinct CDR3 sequences, around half found once; its top ten account for about 42%. The sequenced material came from blood. The receptors derive from a man older than 75 in good health.

As for this clonotype: The junction departs from germline at one end; a sequencing error may be responsible. This chain links TRBV7-2 with TRBJ2-1, with D unclear. Germline values: CDR1 SGHTA, CDR2 FQGNSA. The CDR3 is 14 amino acids. The CDR3 nucleotides read TGTGCCTGCAGCTTAGTGGAAGTCTACTATGAGCAGTTCTTC. It specifies CACSLVEVYYEQFF.

This clonotype has more than one count but fewer than ten. V and J are TRBV7-2 and TRBJ2-7; 7 bases map to TRBD1. The V gene end was trimmed by 5 bases and the J gene end by 1 base; junction bases not matched to a gene: 11. This CDR3 spans 16 amino acids. Germline V lookup: CDR1 SGHTA, CDR2 FQGNSA. The CDR3 region is CASSRSLGQASYEQYF. In nucleotides, the CDR3 is TGTGCCAGCAGCCGGTCACTCGGACAGGCTTCCTACGAGCAGTACTTC.

The V and J genes are TRBV20-1 and TRBJ1-6; D ambiguous. V gave up 0 bases and J gave up 6 bases, with 9 bases separating them. Germline CDR1 reads DFQATT; CDR2 reads SNEGSKA (reference sequence). CDR3 size: 14 residues. The CDR3 region has the DNA TGCAGTGCTAGAGAGGGATCCCTTAATTCACCCCTCCACTTT. Its protein is CSAREGSLNSPLHF.

The chain carries TRBV9 and TRBJ2-7; 10 nucleotides line up with TRBD2. This CDR3 spans 20 amino acids. The germline CDR1 and CDR2 sequences are SGDLS and YYNGEE. V shed 0 bases and J 2 bases; nucleotides not matched to a gene: 17. The DNA for the CDR3 is TGTGCCAGCAGCGTAGCGATGGGGGGACTAGCGAACTTAGGGGCCTACGAGCAGTACTTC. This gives the protein CASSVAMGGLANLGAYEQYF. The variable domain in full, with the rest retrieved from reference TRBV9 and TRBJ2-7, is DSGVTQTPKHLITATGQRVTLRCSPRSGDLSVYWYQQSLDQGLQFLIQYYNGEERAKGNILERFSAQQFPDLHSELNLSSLELGDSALYFCASSVAMGGLANLGAYEQYFGPGTRLTVT.

As for this clonotype: The junction shows a germline mismatch at one end, possibly a read error. V is TRBV20-1 and J is TRBJ2-1; TRBD2 matches 8 bases. Germline V gene data show CDR1 as DFQATT and CDR2 as SNEGSKA (reference sequence). CDR3 length: 14 residues. CDR3: CSATTSVQYNGQFF. The CDR3 DNA is TGCAGTGCCACGACTAGCGTTCAATACAATGGGCAGTTCTTC.

Concerning this clonotype: At one of its ends the junction is not consistent with the germline gene, which may arise from a read error. This chain joins TRBV5-1 and TRBJ2-5; the D gene is possibly TRBD1 (6 bases). Germline CDR1 and CDR2: SGHRS and YFSETQ. This CDR3 is 15 amino acids long. CDR3 DNA: TGTGCCAGCAGCTTAGTAGCAGGGGTCCAAGAGACCCAGTACTTC. Encoded protein: CASSLVAGVQETQYF.

The chain couples TRBV5-4 to TRBJ2-5; D remains ambiguous. Germline lookup yields CDR1 SGHNT and CDR2 YYREEE (reference sequence). The CDR3 consists of 14 residues. Trimming removed 1 base at V and 2 bases at J, with 9 bases between. CDR3 amino acids: CASSLLPRQETQYF. CDR3 nucleotides: TGTGCCAGCAGCTTGTTGCCAAGACAAGAGACCCAGTACTTC.

This chain uses TRBV6-1 with TRBJ2-3; the D gene is possibly TRBD1 (7 bases). CDR1 is MNHNS and CDR2 is SASEGT in the germline V gene. Trimming shortened V by 7 bases and J by 2 bases, and 16 bases separated the two germline ends. The CDR3 spans 15 residues. In DNA, the CDR3 is TGTGCCAGCACTGAGGACAGGCGGGACACAGATACGCAGTATTTT. Encoded protein: CASTEDRRDTDTQYF.

The chain recombines TRBV7-9 with TRBJ2-5; D is unresolved. The closer fit of TRBJ2-1 to the DNA end suggests the J call may be wrong. Germline CDR1 reads SEHNR; CDR2 reads FQNEAQ (reference sequence). The CDR3 contains 15 residues. DNA of the CDR3: TGTGCCAGCAGCTCGACTGTTGGCGCCCAAGAGACCCAGTTCTTC. Encoded protein: CASSSTVGAQETQFF.

This clonotype showed up just a few times. V and J are TRBV6-5 and TRBJ2-7; 12 bases are shared with TRBD2. Germline loops: CDR1 MNHEY, CDR2 SVGAGI. Germline trimming cut 2 bases from V and 4 bases from J; bases unmatched to any gene: 3. The CDR3 contains 15 residues. CDR3 coding DNA: TGTGCCAGCAGTTACACCGGACTAGCGGGATACGAGCAGTACTTC. This encodes CASSYTGLAGYEQYF.

The chain uses TRBV5-1 and TRBJ2-4, with a possible D match to TRBD2 (5 bases). The CDR3 loop spans 16 amino acids. Germline loops: CDR1 SGHRS, CDR2 YFSETQ. V was pared by 4 bases and J by 1 base, with 15 bases between. The CDR3, as DNA: TGCGCCAGCAGCCCCATCCCCGGGGAGGCCAAAAACATTCAGTACTTC. Protein sequence: CASSPIPGEAKNIQYF. The entire variable domain, with the rest obtained from reference TRBV5-1 and TRBJ2-4, is as follows: KAGVTQTPRYLIKTRGQQVTLSCSPISGHRSVSWYQQTPGQGLQFLFEYFSETQRNKGNFPGRFSGRQFSNSRSEMNVSTLELGDSALYLCASSPIPGEAKNIQYFGAGTRLSVL.

The chain recombines TRBV5-1 with TRBJ2-7; 10 bases agree with TRBD2. The CDR3 is made up of 18 amino acids. In germline, CDR1 is SGHRS, CDR2 YFSETQ. J gave up 3 bases and V 3 bases, and 15 bases lay outside the gene matches. CDR3 bases: TGCGCCAGCAGCTCCTCCATTTTAGCGGGAGGATCTATCTACGAGCAGTACTTC. Translation: CASSSSILAGGSIYEQYF.

This clonotype was seen a handful of times. CDR3 DNA sequence: TGTGCCAGCAGTGAATGGGGGACCTACGAGCAGTACTTC. Translating gives CASSEWGTYEQYF. The chain joins TRBV25-1 to TRBJ2-7; D may match TRBD1 or TRBD2 (5 bases each). Germline V gene sequence: CDR1 MGHDK, CDR2 SYGVNS. The CDR3 extends over 13 amino acids. V dropped 1 base and J dropped 2 bases, with 6 bases sitting between them.

This clonotype appeared a single time. The V and J genes are TRBV3-1 and TRBJ2-5; a weak D match, TRBD1 (11 bases). The CDR3 consists of 21 residues. The germline V gene encodes CDR1 LGHDT and CDR2 YNNKEL (reference sequence). V shed 2 bases and J shed 6 bases, with 34 bases lying between them. CDR3 nucleotide sequence: TGTGCCAGCAGCCAAAGAGGACAGGGGGCAGGAGCTAGCGGGAGCGTGAAGACCCAGTACTTC. Protein: CASSQRGQGAGASGSVKTQYF.

This rearrangement joins TRBV12-3 or TRBV12-4 to TRBJ2-4; D perhaps matches TRBD1 (7 bases). The J call is uncertain, as TRBJ2-7 better fits the DNA end. The CDR3 loop spans 14 amino acids. The CDR3 DNA is TGTGCCAGCAGTGGGGGGACAGAGCCCTACGAGCAGTACTTC. This sequence encodes CASSGGTEPYEQYF.

The gene calls are TRBV18 and TRBJ2-1; weak D call: TRBD2 (5 bases). CDR3 length: 15 amino acids. The V gene lost 2 bases and the J gene lost 6 bases, with 14 bases spanning the gap. CDR1 is KGHSH, CDR2 LQKENI, per germline. The CDR3 DNA follows: TGTGCCAGCTCACCAACGAGGTCAGCGGCCAATGAGCAGTTCTTC. Translating it yields CASSPTRSAANEQFF.

J is TRBJ2-4 and V is TRBV28; TRBD2 matches 10 bases. V trimming: 5 bases; J trimming: 10 bases; junction bases outside the gene matches: 8. Germline lookup yields CDR1 MDHEN and CDR2 SYDVKM. This CDR3 has 14 residues. The CDR3 reads CASSPLAGAGIQYF. In nucleotides, the CDR3 is TGTGCCAGCAGTCCCCTAGCGGGAGCGGGAATTCAGTACTTC.

The chain carries TRBV20-1 and TRBJ2-7, with 8 bases identical to TRBD2. In germline, CDR1 is DFQATT, CDR2 SNEGSKA (reference sequence). J gave up 9 bases and V 6 bases, and 13 bases lay outside the gene matches. CDR3 size: 13 residues. Here the CDR3 DNA reads TGCAGTGCATCGGGACTAGTAAGGGGCGGGCAGTACTTC. It translates to CSASGLVRGGQYF.

V gene TRBV29-1 combines with J gene TRBJ1-2; TRBD1 aligns across 7 bases. Trimming took 7 bases from V and 7 from J; bases not matched to a gene: 9. The CDR3 runs to 12 residues. Looked up from germline, CDR1 is SQVTM and CDR2 is ANQGSEA. CDR3 sequence (DNA): TGCAGCGCCGTGGACAGGTTAGGTGGCTACACCTTC. This codes for CSAVDRLGGYTF.

This rearrangement joins TRBV7-9 to TRBJ1-1, with D possibly being TRBD1 (5 bases). CDR1 is SEHNR and CDR2 is FQNEAQ in the germline V gene (reference sequence). The CDR3 length is 14 residues. Trimming removed 9 bases from V and 3 bases from J, with 17 bases in between. The CDR3 loop reads CASTWPRGDTEAFF. The CDR3 DNA reads TGTGCCAGTACTTGGCCCCGAGGGGACACTGAAGCTTTCTTT.